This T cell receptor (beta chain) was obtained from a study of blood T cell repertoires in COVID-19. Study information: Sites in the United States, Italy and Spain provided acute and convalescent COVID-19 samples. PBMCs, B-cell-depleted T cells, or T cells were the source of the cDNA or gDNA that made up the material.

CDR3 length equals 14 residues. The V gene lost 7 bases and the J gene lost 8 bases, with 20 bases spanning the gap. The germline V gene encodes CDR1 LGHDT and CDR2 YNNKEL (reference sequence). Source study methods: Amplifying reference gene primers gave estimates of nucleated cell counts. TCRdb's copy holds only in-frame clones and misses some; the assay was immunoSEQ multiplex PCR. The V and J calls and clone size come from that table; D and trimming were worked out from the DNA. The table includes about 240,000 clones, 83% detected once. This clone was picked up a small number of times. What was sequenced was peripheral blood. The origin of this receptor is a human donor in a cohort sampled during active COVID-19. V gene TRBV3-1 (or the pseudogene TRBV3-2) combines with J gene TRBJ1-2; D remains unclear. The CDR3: CASNRGAMQSGYTF. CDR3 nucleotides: TGTGCCAGCAACCGGGGAGCGATGCAAAGCGGCTACACCTTC.